This TCR beta chain was found in a study of CD8 T cells in Susac syndrome. The CDR3 runs 13 residues. V was pared by 5 bases and J by 10 bases, with 8 bases of the junction left unmatched. Germline V gene lookup returns CDR1 SEHNR and CDR2 FQNEAQ (reference sequence). RNA was extracted with the RNeasy kit, and a quantity of roughly 0.5 to 1 ug was reverse transcribed using random hexamers. TCRdb processed the immunoSEQ multiplex PCR reads anew with MiXCR; each CDR3 protein has one entry. The sample has 150,000 or so distinct CDR3 sequences; just over 90% are singletons. Sequenced input: CD4+ T cells from PBMCs. V is TRBV7-9 and J is TRBJ2-1, with 7 bases aligning to TRBD2. This TCR was sampled from a human donor in good health. CDR3 residues: CASSRTRPWEQFF. As DNA, the CDR3 is TGTGCCAGCAGCCGGACTAGGCCGTGGGAGCAGTTCTTC.